These 21 T cell receptor beta chains were sequenced from one sample in a study of blood T cells in healthy people across ages. A second PCR of 7 to 11 cycles used a sample-barcoded 5' primer and a J-beta primer mix. Via MiXCR, TCRdb re-called the 5' RACE reads, giving one row per CDR3 protein. The table records roughly 800,000 distinct CDR3 sequences, about 62% of them present only once. Sequencing was carried out using blood. The receptors derive from a man aged 30 to 45 in good health.

The chain carries TRBV18 and TRBJ2-1; perhaps D is TRBD1 or TRBD2 (6 bases each). Germline V gene data show CDR1 as KGHSH and CDR2 as LQKENI. With 5 bases removed from V and 6 bases from J, the gap between germline ends came to 14 bases. This CDR3 comprises 14 residues. The CDR3 DNA follows: TGTGCCAGCTCATCCCTGGGGGGCTCCAATGAGCAGTTCTTC. It codes for CASSSLGGSNEQFF.

The chain combines TRBV9 with TRBJ2-7; D not certain. V lost 4 bases, J lost 11 bases, and 4 bases lay in between. This CDR3 is 8 amino acids long. Germline CDR1 and CDR2: SGDLS and YYNGEE. This CDR3 reads CASSLKYF. The CDR3 nucleotides are TGTGCCAGCAGCCTTAAGTACTTC.

This chain joins TRBV29-1 and TRBJ1-5, with 8 bases that match TRBD1. V dropped 5 bases and J dropped 6; count of bases not matched to a gene: 6. The CDR3 contains 13 residues. The germline CDR1 and CDR2 sequences are SQVTM and ANQGSEA. DNA of the CDR3: TGCAGCGTTCGGACAGGGAATTTTCAGCCCCAGCATTTT. This codes for CSVRTGNFQPQHF.

This chain joins TRBV29-1 and TRBJ1-5; 7 positions agree with TRBD1. The length of the CDR3 is 13 residues. With V trimmed by 6 bases and J by 4 bases, 6 bases remained unmatched. Germline V gene lookup returns CDR1 SQVTM and CDR2 ANQGSEA. CDR3 sequence reads: CSVRQGSNQPQHF. The CDR3 DNA reads as TGCAGCGTACGACAGGGATCAAATCAGCCCCAGCATTTT.

The V gene is TRBV7-9, the J gene TRBJ2-3; TRBD2 aligns across 8 bases. Germline V gene sequence: CDR1 SEHNR, CDR2 FQNEAQ (reference sequence). The CDR3 sequence is 15 residues long. Trimming took 1 base from V and 5 from J; bases not matched to a gene: 5. Here the CDR3 DNA reads TGTGCCAGCAGCTTAGTAGGCGGGAGGTTAGATACGCAGTATTTT. Its translation is CASSLVGGRLDTQYF. Filled out from reference TRBV7-9 and TRBJ2-3, the complete variable domain reads DTGVSQNPRHKITKRGQNVTFRCDPISEHNRLYWYRQTLGQGPEFLTYFQNEAQLEKSRLLSDRFSAERPKGSFSTLEIQRTEQGDSAMYLCASSLVGGRLDTQYFGPGTRLTVL.

This clonotype showed up just a few times. The V gene is TRBV7-2, the J gene TRBJ2-3; 8 nucleotides line up with TRBD2. V lost 2 bases and J lost 3; bases outside the gene matches: 7. CDR1 is SGHTA, CDR2 FQGNSA, per germline. This CDR3 comprises 16 residues. CDR3 nucleotides: TGTGCCAGCAGCTTACTCGGCGGGGGGCTTACAGATACGCAGTATTTT. Protein product: CASSLLGGGLTDTQYF.

This CDR3 reads CASSQVVKGYEQYF. The CDR3 DNA is TGTGCCAGCAGTCAGGTAGTCAAGGGCTACGAGCAGTACTTC. V and J are TRBV6-5 and TRBJ2-7, with D unclear. V was shortened by 5 bases and J by 3 bases, with 14 bases between the two germline ends. Germline CDR1 reads MNHEY; CDR2 reads SVGAGI. CDR3 length: 14 residues.

The J gene is TRBJ1-4, the V gene TRBV20-1, with D uncertain. Germline CDR1 is DFQATT and CDR2 is SNEGSKA (reference sequence). There are 12 residues in the CDR3. V shed 4 bases and J shed 8 bases, with 11 bases lying between them. The CDR3 sequence: CSANPAPEKLFF. DNA of the CDR3: TGCAGTGCTAATCCGGCCCCGGAAAAACTGTTTTTT.

The rearrangement uses TRBV20-1 and TRBJ2-5, with 10 bases identical to TRBD2. The V gene's germline CDR1 is DFQATT and CDR2 SNEGSKA (reference sequence). This CDR3 has 16 amino acids. The V gene end was trimmed by 0 bases and the J gene end by 3 bases; junction bases not matched to a gene: 7. The CDR3 region is CSARDLPGLAKETQYF. CDR3 DNA: TGCAGTGCTAGAGATCTTCCGGGACTAGCGAAAGAGACCCAGTACTTC.

The rearrangement joins TRBV4-2 to TRBJ1-2; the D is unclear. Deletions cut 0 bases from V and 7 bases from J, with 18 bases between. The CDR3 totals 16 residues. CDR1 is LGHNA and CDR2 is YNFKEQ in the germline V gene. The CDR3 is CASSQDNPGTSGGYTF. In DNA, the CDR3 is TGTGCCAGCAGCCAAGATAATCCAGGAACATCAGGTGGCTACACCTTC.

J is TRBJ1-2 and V is TRBV5-5; 7 bases are shared with TRBD1. This CDR3 contains 15 residues. V lost 0 bases to trimming and J lost 3 bases; unmatched junction nucleotides: 5. From germline, CDR1 is SGHKS and CDR2 YYEKEE (reference sequence). CDR3 DNA sequence: TGTGCCAGCAGCTTGGCGACAGGGATATACTATGGCTACACCTTC. Amino acids: CASSLATGIYYGYTF.

The CDR3 spells CASSTRDRDTQYF. DNA for the CDR3: TGTGCCAGCAGCACCCGCGACCGAGATACGCAGTATTTT. The chain uses TRBV3-1 and TRBJ2-3; D unclear. CDR3 size: 13 residues. Germline V gene sequence: CDR1 LGHDT, CDR2 YNNKEL (reference sequence). Trimming took 5 bases from V and 5 from J, leaving 11 bases between them.

This chain links TRBV7-2 with TRBJ2-5, with D possibly being TRBD1 (6 bases). V lost 5 bases to trimming and J lost 1 base, with 14 bases between them. Germline CDR1 is SGHTA and CDR2 is FQGNSA. This CDR3 spans 15 amino acids. The CDR3 DNA follows: TGTGCCAGCAGCCCCGGACAGCTTCTCCAAGAGACCCAGTACTTC. Translation: CASSPGQLLQETQYF. The full variable domain, with the rest looked up from reference TRBV7-2 and TRBJ2-5, is GAGVSQSPSNKVTEKGKDVELRCDPISGHTALYWYRQSLGQGLEFLIYFQGNSAPDKSGLPSDRFSAERTGGSVSTLTIQRTQQEDSAVYLCASSPGQLLQETQYFGPGTRLLVL.

The chain joins TRBV7-9 to TRBJ1-1; 7 nucleotides align to TRBD1. Germline V gene sequence: CDR1 SEHNR, CDR2 FQNEAQ (reference sequence). V shed 4 bases and J 4 bases; nucleotides not matched to a gene: 6. This CDR3 is built from 14 residues. CDR3 DNA sequence: TGTGCCAGCAGCTCCAACACAGGGGTCACTGAAGCTTTCTTT. Translation gives CASSSNTGVTEAFF. Full variable domain (rest looked up from reference TRBV7-9 and TRBJ1-1): DTGVSQNPRHKITKRGQNVTFRCDPISEHNRLYWYRQTLGQGPEFLTYFQNEAQLEKSRLLSDRFSAERPKGSFSTLEIQRTEQGDSAMYLCASSSNTGVTEAFFGQGTRLTVV.

This clonotype was seen more than once but under ten times. The chain couples TRBV7-2 to TRBJ2-7; no clear D gene. The CDR3 runs 15 residues. The germline V and J ends were trimmed by 3 bases and 0 bases, with 12 bases remaining between them. Per the germline V gene, CDR1 is SGHTA and CDR2 is FQGNSA. In nucleotides, the CDR3 is TGTGCCAGCAGCTTCGTAGGCCGGAACTCCTACGAGCAGTACTTC. It yields the protein CASSFVGRNSYEQYF.

The chain recombines TRBV11-3 with TRBJ2-1; TRBD1 agrees at 8 bases. The junction had 9 bases not matched to a gene; V was cut back by 5 bases and J by 9 bases. The CDR3 runs to 14 residues. The V gene's germline CDR1 is SGHNT and CDR2 YENEEA. The CDR3 DNA sequence: TGTGCCAGCAGCCCTCGGACAGGGTGGGGTGAGCAGTTCTTC. This codes for CASSPRTGWGEQFF. Looking up the rest from reference TRBV11-3 and TRBJ2-1 gives the full variable domain: EAGVVQSPRYKIIEKKQPVAFWCNPISGHNTLYWYLQNLGQGPELLIRYENEEAVDDSQLPKDRFSAERLKGVDSTLKIQPAELGDSAVYLCASSPRTGWGEQFFGPGTRLTVL.

This chain connects TRBV7-9 to TRBJ1-2; possibly TRBD1 for D (6 bases). In germline, CDR1 is SEHNR, CDR2 FQNEAQ (reference sequence). CDR3 length: 15 amino acids. V dropped 3 bases and J dropped 5 bases, with 16 bases sitting between them. The CDR3 DNA is TGTGCCAGCAGCTTTAACCAGGGGACGCGGTATGGCTACACCTTC. Translation gives CASSFNQGTRYGYTF.

The gene calls are TRBV7-2 and TRBJ2-4; TRBD1 matches at 8 bases. With the DNA end fitting TRBJ2-7 better, the J assignment may be wrong. The CDR3 runs to 17 residues. Germline V lookup: CDR1 SGHTA, CDR2 FQGNSA. CDR3 residues: CASSSHTDGTGDYEQYF. The CDR3 DNA reads as TGTGCCAGCAGCAGTCACACGGACGGGACAGGAGACTACGAGCAGTACTTC.

This clonotype showed up just a few times. The V and J genes are TRBV20-1 and TRBJ2-7; 13 bases map to TRBD2. There are 14 residues in the CDR3. Germline assignment: CDR1 DFQATT and CDR2 SNEGSKA (reference sequence). V lost 6 bases and J lost 2; bases outside the gene matches: 4. The CDR3, as DNA: TGCAGTGCGGAACTAGCGGGAGGGACCTACGAGCAGTACTTC. As protein: CSAELAGGTYEQYF.

The chain is built from TRBV29-1 and TRBJ1-2; D is unresolved. CDR1 is SQVTM and CDR2 is ANQGSEA in the germline V gene. The CDR3 loop spans 13 amino acids. Trimming left V 5 bases short and J 4 bases short, with 14 bases between. The CDR3 DNA is TGCAGCGTTCCCGTGTCTCCCTTCTATGGCTACACCTTC. It codes for CSVPVSPFYGYTF.

V and J are TRBV7-2 and TRBJ1-1; D gene ambiguous. This CDR3 has 15 residues. V lost 5 bases, J lost 5 bases, and 18 bases lay in between. CDR1 and CDR2 from the germline V gene are SGHTA and FQGNSA. CDR3: CASSPTVGGVTEAFF. In DNA, the CDR3 is TGTGCCAGCAGCCCCACCGTCGGCGGTGTAACTGAAGCTTTCTTT.